This entry describes one T cell receptor beta chain. Its antigen remains undetermined. Qualities for individual bases were not recorded, and no much larger clone is one base off. The cohort was made up of under 800 healthy bone marrow donors. All cohort members were sampled while nominally healthy, although unrecorded immune exposures were likely present. The donor was CMV seropositive and was included in the group of 290 or so seropositive cohort members. A peripheral blood sample was provided by each donor, and peripheral blood mononuclear cells were used for TCR beta sequencing. The Qiagen DNeasy Blood Extraction Kit was used to extract genomic DNA from the blood cell samples. The sample is drawn from a study of cytomegalovirus exposure and HLA in healthy donors listed by TCRdb under 2017. With respect to the entire study: According to an earlier analysis of several hundred of the donors, about 180 million T cells yielded some 120 million unique TCR beta sequences and about 300 Gb of sequence data. Around 320 gigabases of sequencing data and approximately 80 million unique TCR sequences were included in an early release covering about 620 HLA-typed donors. Of the 398 genotyped donors, around 81% fell in the genetic ancestry cluster associated with self-reported Caucasian donors. The aim of the study was to test whether cataloging public T cell receptors could identify signatures of past pathogen exposure. The T cell repertoires of around 730 subjects were profiled by immunosequencing and related to cytomegalovirus serostatus. Along with the approximately 700-subject first cohort, a separate validation cohort of some 130 different subjects was used. The study combined high-throughput TCR immunosequencing, statistical association of individual TCRs with disease status, and machine learning to predict cytomegalovirus infection status. To study patterns of TCR occurrence, a later analysis re-analyzed previously published TCR beta repertoires from 600 to 750 donors and added high-resolution HLA genotyping. The later analysis used no new phenotypic data to find candidate immune exposures, relying instead on TCR beta sequences and their occurrence across donors. An earlier analysis of roughly 580 of the donors used high-throughput TCR beta sequencing to judge whether each TCR beta V gene segment behaved as functional or pseudogenic. Alongside the repertoire data, information on donor age, sex, ethnicity and CMV serostatus was compiled. Genome-wide SNP genotypes for about 55% of the roughly 670 donors were used in a later genetic analysis, which treated that subset as a discovery cohort. Every discovery cohort repertoire had been produced on one sequencing platform. HLA typing covered class I and class II loci at four-digit resolution. Typing coverage differed by locus: A, B, C, DRB1 and DQB1 were typed in about 620-640 donors, DQA1 in 522, DPA1 in around 580, and DPB1 in approximately 450. A few DR-DQ haplotypes were handled as single units for association and clustering because linkage in the cohort was strong. On average, roughly 250,000 unique TCR beta nucleotide sequences were sequenced per donor among some 420 genotyped donors of the cohort, with around 19% of those sequences being non-productive. General findings and caveats noted by the study authors: The authors suggested that the approach could potentially be generalized to other disease states and immunological phenotypes. Immune exposure information for the cohort was limited to CMV serostatus. Several of the top co-occurrence clusters appeared to be linked to parvovirus B19, influenza, CMV and Epstein-Barr virus, according to a later analysis. In vitro tests confirmed that three of the cytomegalovirus-associated TCR beta chains recognize cytomegalovirus antigens. Because some donors lacked HLA typing at each locus, the association tests relied only on the typed subset. Broadly in line with IMGT annotations, most TCR beta V segments showed up in productive rearrangements about 87% or about 30% of the time in an earlier analysis of several hundred of the donors. Because counts were too low, around 17 rarely observed V segments, including chromosome 9 orphons, were left out of the earlier analysis of a few hundred of the donors. The sequencing pipeline was judged likely to have produced a cluster of highly shared sequence variants as a technical artifact. Across donors, most TCR sequences were observed very rarely, whereas some public TCRs were present in many individuals. Cytomegalovirus status was reported to be diagnosed by the classifier with high specificity and sensitivity in both the original and validation cohorts. Sequencing depth was assumed to be roughly uniform across donors in the presence/absence analyses, though that assumption may not hold. Correlated functional status among segregating V segments might reflect linkage disequilibrium, but an unknown experimental factor could not be ruled out. In a later analysis, most CMV-associated TCR beta chains were found to appear HLA-restricted, with HLA associations seemingly driven largely by CMV exposure. The cohort was sequenced for TCR beta chains only, and without alpha or paired-chain data the features that could be detected were limited. In a later analysis, the rate of TCR association differed among HLA loci, with DRB1 alleles having the most associated TCRs and HLA-C alleles having the fewest. In a later analysis, HLA-associated TCR beta chains showed more clonal expansion and lower generation probabilities than non-associated chains that were equally common. In a later genetic analysis, a missense DCLRE1C variant was associated with V-gene and J-gene trimming of TCR beta chains, and the association was replicated in an independent cohort. Specific HLA alleles were associated with 15,000 to 20,000 TCR beta sequences at a false discovery rate of 0.05 in a later analysis. Compared with the approximately 700-donor mean, donors in an Asian-associated ancestry cluster had fewer N-insertions in productive TCRs, according to a later genetic analysis. The study listed 150 to 200 TCR beta chains as associated with cytomegalovirus. A further reported finding was that TCR beta sequences accurately predicted the HLA-A and HLA-B alleles for most subjects in the first cohort. Assigning TCR associations to individual alleles was difficult when HLA alleles, especially DR and DQ, strongly co-occurred. Some IMGT-functional V segments, including TRBV6-2 and TRBV6-3, could not be distinguished by the 87-base-pair reads and were therefore excluded.

The library was produced with the immunoSEQ multiplex PCR assay. For the multiplex PCR, a mixture combining 60 forward primers for TCR Vbeta segments and 13 reverse primers for TCR Jbeta segments was used. Amplification of the CDR3 region of rearranged TCR beta genes was performed with a multiplex PCR assay on genomic DNA. The amplified TCR beta libraries were sequenced on the Illumina HiSeq System as 87-base-pair reads. The authors' pipeline ran thus. A later analysis counted about 80 million unique TCR beta chains across the 690 or so repertoires, and 10 million to 12 million of these chains were shared by at least two donors. A nearest-neighbor algorithm error-corrected the raw reads and collapsed the reads into unique sequences, merging closely related sequences to remove PCR and sequencing errors. Alignment of CDR3 sequences to IMGT reference sequences was used to assign V, D and J gene segments. For a sequence to be retained, at least a six-nucleotide match to both a V gene segment and a J gene segment was required. Rearrangements were classified as productive when the CDR3 lacked stop codons and remained in frame with V and J, and all other rearrangements were classified as non-productive. Following IMGT convention, CDR3 was defined as the stretch from the second conserved V-encoded cysteine up to the conserved J-encoded phenylalanine. Sequences without an unambiguous match to a single V gene segment were excluded from the earlier analysis of several hundred of the donors. In an earlier analysis of several hundred of the donors, V segments were called functional above 56.7% productive rearrangements and were called segregating when the between-donor standard deviation exceeded 5%. A statistical classification framework was built for diagnosing cytomegalovirus status from the catalog of TCR beta chain sequences. A later analysis assigned V and J genes by comparing TCR nucleotide sequences with IMGT/GENE-DB human TR gene sequences. Using the TCRdist pipeline, a later analysis assigned CDR3 sequences along with most-parsimonious VDJ recombination scenarios. In a later analysis, every TCR beta chain was defined by the combination of its CDR3 amino acid sequence and its V-gene family, and reads without a unique V-gene family were dropped. As a way to deal with suspected cross-contamination and a sequencing artifact, a later analysis dropped hundreds of nucleotide sequences that were highly shared and had low generation probability. For each public chain, a later analysis derived a clonal expansion index from normalized ranks of inferred template counts within each repertoire. In a later analysis, generation probabilities were computed using a VDJ recombination model fitted to out-of-frame rearrangements, and the results were checked against IGoR. Hypergeometric tests were used in a later analysis to score TCR-TCR, TCR-HLA and TCR-CMV co-occurrence, with a repertoire-size bias correction applied to the TCR pairs. A later analysis estimated false discovery rates by permuting HLA or CMV assignments 20 times. In a later analysis, co-occurring TCRs were grouped using DBSCAN, and TCRdist sequence similarity was added for clustering within HLA-allele-positive subsets. Co-occurrence clustering excluded repertoires with fewer than 30,000 or more than 120,000 public chains, plus five with anomalous nucleotide sharing. In TCRdb, the immuneACCESS table is reduced to in-frame sequences with V and J assigned. These tables do not hold every clone; where another copy was compared, an unresolved V gene accounts for under half, and the others remain unexplained. The D gene and trimming were derived from the DNA, and the V and J assignments and clone size from that table. Recorded for this sample are about 180,000 clones; 84% of them occurred a single time. Of the sample, under 5% is held by the ten largest clones.

The trim is 4 bases for V and 6 bases for J, with a gap of 13 bases between the germline ends. Looking up the germline V gene yields CDR1 SGHRS and CDR2 YFSETQ. Spanning cysteine to phenylalanine, the CDR3 consists of 13 amino acids. Only CDR3 DNA remains: 39 bases, in frame from the first base. The origin of this receptor is a girl aged 10 to 17 in good health and CMV-seropositive. The sample comprised PBMCs. The chain joins TRBV5-1 to TRBJ1-1; no D gene call is confident. The encoded CDR3 is CASSMSTRAEAFF. The DNA sequence is TGCGCCAGCAGCATGAGTACACGGGCTGAAGCTTTCTTT.